This T cell receptor beta chain was obtained from a study of T cell responses to AZD1222 COVID-19 vaccine. Comment on this clone: The antigen is not known.

Study-level results: Seropositive AZD1222 recipients at baseline numbered only five or six.

Measured with immunoSEQ multiplex PCR; TCRdb has only the in-frame clones, and not every one. In the table there are more than 95,000 clones, roughly 90% of which are singletons. Germline V gene lookup returns CDR1 MNHEY and CDR2 SVGAGI. The ends lost 4 bases at V and 7 bases at J; junction bases unmatched: 2. The CDR3 totals 14 residues. This receptor was taken from an adult in good health. Sequencing used peripheral blood, obtained on day 0 of AZD1222 vaccination. V and J are TRBV6-5 and TRBJ2-1; 12 nucleotides match TRBD2. The CDR3 reads CASSSGLAGNEQFF. Here the CDR3 DNA reads TGTGCCAGCAGTTCAGGACTAGCGGGGAATGAGCAGTTCTTC.